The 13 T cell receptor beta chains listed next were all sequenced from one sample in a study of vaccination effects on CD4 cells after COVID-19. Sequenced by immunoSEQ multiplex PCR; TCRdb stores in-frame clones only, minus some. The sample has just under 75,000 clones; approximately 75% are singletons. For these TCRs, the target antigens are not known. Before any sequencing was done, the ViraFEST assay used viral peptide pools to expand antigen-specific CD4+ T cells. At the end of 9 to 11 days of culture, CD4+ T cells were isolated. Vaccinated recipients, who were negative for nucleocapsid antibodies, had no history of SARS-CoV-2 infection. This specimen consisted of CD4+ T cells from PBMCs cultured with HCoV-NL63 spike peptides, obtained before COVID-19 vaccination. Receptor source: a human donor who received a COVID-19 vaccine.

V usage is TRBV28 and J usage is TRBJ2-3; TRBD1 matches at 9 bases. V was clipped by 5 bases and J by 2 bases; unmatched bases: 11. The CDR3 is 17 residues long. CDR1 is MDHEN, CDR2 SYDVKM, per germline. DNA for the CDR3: TGTGCCAGCAGTATAGGGGACAGGGTATATGACACAGATACGCAGTATTTT. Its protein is CASSIGDRVYDTDTQYF.

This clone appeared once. In DNA form, the CDR3 reads TGTGCCAGCAGCTTGGGTTTGGGGGGCAATCAGCCCCAGCATTTT. This encodes CASSLGLGGNQPQHF. The chain combines TRBV5-5 with TRBJ1-5; D is perhaps TRBD1 (5 bases). Germline CDR1 is SGHKS and CDR2 is YYEKEE (reference sequence). The CDR3 loop spans 15 amino acids. V lost 0 bases to trimming and J lost 2 bases, with 9 bases between them.

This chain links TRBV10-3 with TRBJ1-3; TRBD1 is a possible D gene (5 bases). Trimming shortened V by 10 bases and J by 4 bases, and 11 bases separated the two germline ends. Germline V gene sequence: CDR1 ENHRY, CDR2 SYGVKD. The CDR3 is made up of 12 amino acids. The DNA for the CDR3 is TGTGCCACAGGGATCCTCGGAAACACCATATATTTT. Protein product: CATGILGNTIYF.

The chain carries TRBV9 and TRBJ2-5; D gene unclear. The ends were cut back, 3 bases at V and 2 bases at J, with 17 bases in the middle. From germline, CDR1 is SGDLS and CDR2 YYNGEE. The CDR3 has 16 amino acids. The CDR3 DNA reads TGTGCCAGCAGCGCGAGACTGTCGGCAGGACAAGAGACCCAGTACTTC. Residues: CASSARLSAGQETQYF.

CDR3 sequence (DNA): TGCGCCAGCAGCCATACTTGGACTAGCGGGGATACTTCCGGGGGGACCCAGTACTTC. This gives the protein CASSHTWTSGDTSGGTQYF. V gene TRBV5-1 combines with J gene TRBJ2-5, with 12 positions matching TRBD2. Germline V gene data show CDR1 as SGHRS and CDR2 as YFSETQ. J gave up 7 bases and V 4 bases, and 20 bases lay outside the gene matches. The length of the CDR3 is 19 residues.

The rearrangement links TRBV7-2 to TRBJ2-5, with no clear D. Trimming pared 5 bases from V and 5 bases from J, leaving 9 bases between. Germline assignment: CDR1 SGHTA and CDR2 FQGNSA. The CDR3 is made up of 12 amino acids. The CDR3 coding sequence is TGTGCCAGCAGCGGGCCGTGGGAGACCCAGTACTTC. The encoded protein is CASSGPWETQYF. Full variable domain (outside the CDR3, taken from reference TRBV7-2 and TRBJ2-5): GAGVSQSPSNKVTEKGKDVELRCDPISGHTALYWYRQSLGQGLEFLIYFQGNSAPDKSGLPSDRFSAERTGGSVSTLTIQRTQQEDSAVYLCASSGPWETQYFGPGTRLLVL.

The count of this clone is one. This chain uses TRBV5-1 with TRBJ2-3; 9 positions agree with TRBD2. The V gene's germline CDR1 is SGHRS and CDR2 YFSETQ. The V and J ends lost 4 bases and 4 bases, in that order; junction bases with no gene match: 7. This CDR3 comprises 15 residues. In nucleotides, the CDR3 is TGCGCCAGCAGCCCGCGGGAGGGAAATGCAGATACGCAGTATTTT. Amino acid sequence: CASSPREGNADTQYF.

CDR3 DNA: TGCAGTGCTAGTAGAGGGGGAAGAAGCAATCAGCCCCAGCATTTT. Its protein product is CSASRGGRSNQPQHF. V usage is TRBV20-1 and J usage is TRBJ1-5; D is possibly TRBD1 (6 bases). Trimming shortened V by 3 bases and J by 1 base, and 13 bases separated the two germline ends. This CDR3 contains 15 residues. Germline V gives CDR1 DFQATT, CDR2 SNEGSKA (reference sequence).

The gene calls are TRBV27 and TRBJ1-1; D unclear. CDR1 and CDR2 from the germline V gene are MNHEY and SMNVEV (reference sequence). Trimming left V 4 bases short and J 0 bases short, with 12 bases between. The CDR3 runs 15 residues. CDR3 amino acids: CASSWSRDLNTEAFF. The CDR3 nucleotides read TGTGCCAGCAGTTGGTCAAGGGATCTGAACACTGAAGCTTTCTTT.

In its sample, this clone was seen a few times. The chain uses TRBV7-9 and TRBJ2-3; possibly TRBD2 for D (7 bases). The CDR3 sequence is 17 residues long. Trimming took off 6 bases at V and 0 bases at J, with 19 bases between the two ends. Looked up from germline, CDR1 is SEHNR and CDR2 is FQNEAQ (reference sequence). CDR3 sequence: CASSSGRGAVSTDTQYF. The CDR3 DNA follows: TGTGCCAGCAGTTCCGGACGGGGGGCCGTTAGCACAGATACGCAGTATTTT. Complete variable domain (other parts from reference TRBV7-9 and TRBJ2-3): DTGVSQNPRHKITKRGQNVTFRCDPISEHNRLYWYRQTLGQGPEFLTYFQNEAQLEKSRLLSDRFSAERPKGSFSTLEIQRTEQGDSAMYLCASSSGRGAVSTDTQYFGPGTRLTVL.

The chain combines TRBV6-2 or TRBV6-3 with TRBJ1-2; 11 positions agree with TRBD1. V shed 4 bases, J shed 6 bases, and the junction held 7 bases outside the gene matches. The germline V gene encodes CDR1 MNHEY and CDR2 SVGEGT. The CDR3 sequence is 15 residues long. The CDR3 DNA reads TGTGCCAGCAGTTTAAGAGGACAGGGGGCGAATGGCTACACCTTC. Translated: CASSLRGQGANGYTF.

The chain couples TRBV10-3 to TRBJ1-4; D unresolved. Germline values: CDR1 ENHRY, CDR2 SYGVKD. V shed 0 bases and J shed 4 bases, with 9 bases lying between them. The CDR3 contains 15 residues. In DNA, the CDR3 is TGTGCCATCAGTGAGTCGTCCCGGCATAATGAAAAACTGTTTTTT. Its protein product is CAISESSRHNEKLFF.

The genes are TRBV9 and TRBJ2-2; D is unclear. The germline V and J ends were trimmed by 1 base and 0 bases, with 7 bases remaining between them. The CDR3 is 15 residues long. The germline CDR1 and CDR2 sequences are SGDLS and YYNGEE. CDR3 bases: TGTGCCAGCAGCGTATTGGCCACGAACACCGGGGAGCTGTTTTTT. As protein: CASSVLATNTGELFF.